The following is a T cell receptor (beta chain) sequence with its context. No cognate antigen has been identified for it. Within one base of it there is no much larger clone, and no base qualities were kept. The High Capacity cDNA Reverse Transcription Kit was used to reverse transcribe all of the isolated RNA, meaning that expressed TCRB transcripts were what got sequenced. Naive, central memory and regulatory T cell samples underwent deep immunoSEQ sequencing, averaging around 3.6 million total reads per sample. Sorted cells were lysed in RLT buffer and RNA was extracted with DNase-treated RNeasy Micro or Mini kits, depending on cell number. To prevent cross-contamination, every cell subset was processed on its own, while patient and healthy donor samples were processed together. The immunoSEQ multiplex PCR was used to amplify TCRB sequences from cDNA, generating 87-bp fragments that spanned the CDR3 region. The amplicons were sequenced using the Illumina HiSeq platform. In the original analysis: PCR bias was computationally corrected using synthetic template baselines, reads within Hamming distance 2 were collapsed, and singletons that could not be merged were discarded. Reads were aligned against IMGT to assign V, D and J genes, CDR3 length and insertions or deletions at six rearrangement sites. Within each subset, clonotype counts were normalized to the number of sorted cells before true diversity and Gini coefficients were calculated with the tcR R package. The overlap coefficient, calculated on TCRB nucleotide sequences, was used to quantify repertoire sharing. As a proxy for the pre-selection repertoire, out-of-frame TCRB sequences from naive cells were analyzed. Sourced from immuneACCESS, this table was stored by TCRdb with only in-frame sequences that have V and J called. A share of the clones is absent; for the studies checked, an unresolved V gene accounts for under half, and the remainder has no known explanation. That table furnishes V, J and clone size, whereas the DNA furnished D and trimming. The sample records fewer than 550,000 clones, over 10% of which are singletons. Around 0.05% of the sample is in the top ten clones.

From each donor, a single peripheral blood sample of 95 to 150 mL on average was drawn into heparinised tubes. A BD FACSAria II and a panel including CD45RO, CCR7, CD25, CD127, CD95 and CD27 were used to sort naive, central memory, regulatory and stem cell-like memory CD4+ T cells. A purity above 95% was achieved for all sorted populations. PBMCs were isolated immediately by Lymphoprep density gradient centrifugation and stained directly without culture. Samples were stained and sorted in pairs, with one healthy donor and one patient per experiment, so that batch effects were minimized. This sample is part of a study of beta chain features in type 1 diabetes (dated by TCRdb to 2016 to 2018). With respect to the entire study: Mean age, gender distribution, total cell number and subset yield were not different between patients and healthy donors. A total of 107,917,701 sorted cells were examined across all samples, and a strong correlation was observed between cell number per subset and RNA yield. Naive and central memory subsets were obtained from all 30 or so donors, but regulatory and stem cell-like memory subsets were isolated from only 8 patients and roughly eight healthy donors. In the study, recently diagnosed type 1 diabetes patients and matched healthy donors were compared on the TCRB repertoires of their sorted circulating CD4+ T cell subsets. Study-wide findings and limitations: Because small numbers of individuals were included in the HLA sub-analyses, any influence of HLA type on TCRB rearrangement was left unresolved. Because cDNA rather than genomic DNA was sequenced, highly expressing activated cells could have been over-represented, although no difference in activation and CD3 levels was found between groups. At VDJ recombination sites, patients with type 1 diabetes made fewer insertions and deleted more nucleotides, a pattern implying thymic rearrangement abnormalities. Naive, central memory and regulatory TCRB repertoires appeared to be more similar among patients than among healthy donors. PCR might favor shorter templates, but patient and control samples were amplified and corrected together, so any skew would affect both groups equally. In all four CD4+ subsets, TCRB CDR3 length was moderately but significantly shorter in type 1 diabetes patients.

The CDR3 spans 16 residues, from the cysteine through the phenylalanine. The only DNA kept is the CDR3, 48 bases in frame from the first base. Looking up the germline V gene yields CDR1 LGHNT and CDR2 FRNRAP. The germline V and J ends show losses of 6 bases and 6 bases respectively, and no gene match explains 16 bases of the junction. The material sequenced was naive CD4+ T cells from blood. The cell subset or site label here, explained by the study, means: true naive CD4+ T cells. This TCR derives from a woman in her late teens or twenties in good health. Recombination joined TRBV12-5 with TRBJ1-2; 7 central bases correspond to TRBD1. CDR3 loop: CASGDRQGLRLDGYTF. The sequence in DNA is TGTGCTAGTGGCGATAGACAGGGACTAAGATTAGATGGCTACACCTTC.